This T cell receptor (beta chain) derives from a study of cytomegalovirus exposure and HLA in healthy donors. Overall study findings and caveats: CMV antigen specificity was confirmed in vitro for a few CMV-associated chains.

V was shortened by 2 bases and J by 8 bases, with 13 bases between the two germline ends. The V gene's germline CDR1 is ENHRY and CDR2 SYGVKD. This CDR3 has 14 amino acids. To note about this clone: The antigen is not known.

Libraries were prepared by immunoSEQ multiplex PCR; TCRdb keeps only in-frame clonotypes and omits some of them. The sample holds tens of thousands of clones; over 85% are singletons and the top ten take under 7%. Sequencing input: PBMCs. V and J are TRBV10-3 and TRBJ2-1; the D gene is possibly TRBD1 (5 bases). The TCR was taken from a woman aged 18-29 years in good health and CMV-seronegative. The chain's CDR3 is CAISEGQNIDEQFF. CDR3 DNA: TGTGCCATCAGTGAGGGACAAAATATCGATGAGCAGTTCTTC.